Below are 11 T cell receptor beta chains sequenced from a single sample in a study of blood T cells in healthy people across ages. Using a J-beta primer mix together with a sample-barcoded 5' primer, a second PCR was run for roughly 6 to 12 cycles. One entry per CDR3 protein, called by TCRdb with MiXCR from the 5' RACE reads. Of approximately 680,000 distinct CDR3 sequences listed, about 30% are singletons. Input material: blood. The receptors shown here come from a woman older than 75 in good health.

This clonotype was seen repeatedly, ten times or more. The chain combines TRBV12-3 or TRBV12-4 with TRBJ2-7; D uncertain. CDR3 length equals 13 residues. V lost 6 bases and J lost 11, with 20 bases in between. The CDR3 spells CASRVGPNLEKYF. CDR3 nucleotide sequence: TGTGCCAGCAGGGTCGGACCCAACCTGGAGAAGTACTTC.

Ten or more counts support this clonotype. V usage is TRBV7-2 and J usage is TRBJ1-6; the D gene is possibly TRBD1 (5 bases). V was shortened by 3 bases and J by 8 bases, with 14 bases between the two germline ends. The CDR3 length is 15 residues. Germline CDR1 SGHTA, CDR2 FQGNSA. The CDR3 sequence: CASSLTAGPHSPLHF. The CDR3 bases are TGTGCCAGCAGCTTGACCGCAGGGCCCCATTCACCCCTCCACTTT.

This clonotype was counted many times. The chain recombines TRBV7-2 with TRBJ2-2, with 10 bases fitting TRBD2. Germline V lookup: CDR1 SGHTA, CDR2 FQGNSA. This CDR3 region has 15 residues. Trimming at V came to 5 bases and at J to 5 bases, leaving 5 bases not matched to a gene. The CDR3, as DNA: TGTGCCAGCAGCCTCCGGACTAGCGGAACCGGGGAGCTGTTTTTT. It translates to CASSLRTSGTGELFF.

The V gene is TRBV7-2, the J gene TRBJ2-5; 7 nucleotides match TRBD2. There are 15 residues in the CDR3. Looked up from germline, CDR1 is SGHTA and CDR2 is FQGNSA. Unmatched junction bases numbered 8, after V lost 5 bases and J lost 2 bases. CDR3 DNA sequence: TGTGCCAGCAGCGGAGTGGGGGGGGTGCAAGAGACCCAGTACTTC. It encodes CASSGVGGVQETQYF. Full variable domain (missing parts from reference TRBV7-2 and TRBJ2-5): GAGVSQSPSNKVTEKGKDVELRCDPISGHTALYWYRQSLGQGLEFLIYFQGNSAPDKSGLPSDRFSAERTGGSVSTLTIQRTQQEDSAVYLCASSGVGGVQETQYFGPGTRLLVL.

This clonotype was seen many times. The chain is built from TRBV12-3 or TRBV12-4 and TRBJ2-7, with D unresolved. V was cut by 3 bases and J by 4 bases, with 16 bases left in between. CDR3 length: 15 amino acids. The CDR3 reads CASSFGGVGRYEQYF. The CDR3 DNA is TGTGCCAGCAGTTTTGGTGGAGTCGGACGGTACGAGCAGTACTTC.

The V gene is TRBV19, the J gene TRBJ2-1; D not certain. This CDR3 has 13 amino acids. Trimming left V 3 bases short and J 7 bases short, with 10 bases between. Germline V gene lookup returns CDR1 LNHDA and CDR2 SQIVND (reference sequence). The CDR3 region has the DNA TGTGCCAGTAGTATCCCGGAAGGTAATGAGCAGTTCTTC. Protein: CASSIPEGNEQFF.

The rearrangement joins TRBV5-1 to TRBJ2-7; 7 positions agree with TRBD2. J lost 2 bases, V lost 4 bases, and 6 bases had no gene match. This CDR3 is 14 amino acids long. CDR1 is SGHRS and CDR2 is YFSETQ in the germline V gene. CDR3 nucleotides: TGCGCCAGCAGCCAGGACGGGGGGACCTACGAGCAGTACTTC. This codes for CASSQDGGTYEQYF.

The CDR3 coding sequence is TGTGCCATCAGTGAGGCTAGGACCGGAGATGTTGAAAAACTGTTTTTT. Its translation: CAISEARTGDVEKLFF. This sequence joins TRBV10-3 and TRBJ1-4, with D unclear. Germline lookup yields CDR1 ENHRY and CDR2 SYGVKD. Trimming cost V 2 bases and J 7 bases, with 17 bases left between them. The CDR3 contains 16 residues.

The genes are TRBV24-1 and TRBJ2-1; D is possibly TRBD1 or TRBD2 (5 bases each). Germline CDR1 and CDR2: KGHDR and SFDVKD. V shed 5 bases and J shed 7 bases, with 11 bases lying between them. CDR3 length: 13 residues. CDR3 DNA sequence: TGTGCCACCAGTGGGGGGTCGCGGAATGAGCAGTTCTTC. Protein sequence: CATSGGSRNEQFF.

Turning to this clonotype: This could be a read error, since a much larger clone is one nucleotide away. V usage is TRBV24-1 and J usage is TRBJ2-5; D unresolved. Germline assignment: CDR1 KGHDR and CDR2 SFDVKD. With 5 bases removed from V and 4 bases from J, the gap between germline ends came to 10 bases. This CDR3 has 13 residues. As DNA, the CDR3 is TGTGCCACCAGTGGTGGCGCCTTAGAGACCCAGTACTTC. As protein: CATSGGALETQYF.

The gene calls are TRBV5-1 and TRBJ1-6; 7 bases map to TRBD1. CDR3 length: 15 residues. After removal of 4 bases from V and 10 bases from J, the junction contained 11 bases not matched to a gene. Germline-derived CDR1 and CDR2 are SGHRS and YFSETQ. The CDR3 sequence: CASSPQDRVGSPLHF. In DNA, the CDR3 is TGCGCCAGCAGCCCGCAAGACAGGGTTGGATCACCCCTCCACTTT.